Listed below are T cell receptor beta chains from one sample, sequenced in a study of TIL therapy for anti-PD-1-resistant metastatic lung cancer. TCRdb's copy holds only in-frame clones and misses some; the assay was immunoSEQ multiplex PCR. This table holds around 20,000 clones, around 79% found once. The sequenced sample was blood, obtained at baseline. The receptors come from a person between 25 and 79 years old with non-small cell lung cancer. The CDR3 runs from the conserved cysteine through the conserved F or W. D genes are given only for firm matches. The size field is filled for only some rows; it gives once, few, many or a size class.

TGTGCCTGTCAATCCGGGACAGGGGTGAGCGAGCAGTACTTC	CACQSGTGVSEQYF	TRBV30	TRBJ2-7	once	TRBD1
TGTGCCTGGAGTGTATTAGGGGGGTATAATTCACCCCTCCACTTT	CAWSVLGGYNSPLHF	TRBV30	TRBJ1-6	once	.
TGTGCCAGCAGTTATCGGGTGGAGGATCAGCCCCAGCATTTT	CASSYRVEDQPQHF	TRBV6-2/TRBV6-3	TRBJ1-5	.	.
TGTGCCAGCAGCTGGGGACCGGAAGAGACCCAGTACTTC	CASSWGPEETQYF	TRBV7-2	TRBJ2-5	.	.
TGTGCCAGCAGCAAAGTTCGACAGGTCGGAGACTATGGCTACACCTTC	CASSKVRQVGDYGYTF	TRBV6-2/TRBV6-3	TRBJ1-2	.	.
TGTGCCAGCAGCGTTTCGACAGGGAATCAGCCCCAGCATTTT	CASSVSTGNQPQHF	TRBV9	TRBJ1-5	.	TRBD1
TGTGCCAGCAGTTACTCTTTAGGGGGCATCCATGAAGCTTTCTTT	CASSYSLGGIHEAFF	TRBV6-2/TRBV6-3	TRBJ1-1	.	TRBD1
TGTGCCAGCAGTTCCTCGAGGTGGGTCGGCACTGAAGCTTTCTTT	CASSSSRWVGTEAFF	TRBV28	TRBJ1-1	.	.
TGTGCCAGCGGGACTTACAATGAGCAGTTCTTC	CASGTYNEQFF	TRBV6-5	TRBJ2-1	.	.
TGTGCCAGCAGCCTCGGGACTAGCTGGGATACGCAGTATTTT	CASSLGTSWDTQYF	TRBV11-2	TRBJ2-3	.	TRBD2
TGTGCCAGCAGCTTGGTGGACAGGAACGAGCAGTACTTC	CASSLVDRNEQYF	TRBV5-4	TRBJ2-7	.	TRBD1
TGTGCCAGTAGCCCCCGCTGGGAGGGGGATGAGCAGTTCTTC	CASSPRWEGDEQFF	TRBV19	TRBJ2-1	.	.
TGTGCCAGCAGATCCGGGACAGGGTCCCGCGAGCAGTACTTC	CASRSGTGSREQYF	TRBV6-5	TRBJ2-7	.	TRBD1
TGTGCCATCAGTGAGTCGGGATGGGACCTCAATCAGCCCCAGCATTTT	CAISESGWDLNQPQHF	TRBV10-3	TRBJ1-5	once	.
TGTGCCAGTAGTACATCGAAGAGTGGCTCCTACAATGAGCAGTTCTTC	CASSTSKSGSYNEQFF	TRBV19	TRBJ2-1	.	.
TGCGCCAGCAGCCAATACTTGGACAGGGGGACCAACTATGGCTACACCTTC	CASSQYLDRGTNYGYTF	TRBV4-1	TRBJ1-2	.	TRBD1
TGTGCCAGTACCAGGACAGGTGACAACTCTGGGGCCAACGTCCTGACTTTC	CASTRTGDNSGANVLTF	TRBV19	TRBJ2-6	.	TRBD1
TGTGCCAGCAGCCCACAGGGCGCCTCTGGAAACACCATATATTTT	CASSPQGASGNTIYF	TRBV7-9	TRBJ1-3	.	.
TGTGCCAGCAGCTCCCTGAGACAGGAGCAGTACTTC	CASSSLRQEQYF	TRBV7-2	TRBJ2-7	.	.
TGTGCCAGCAGTTTATTACCAGGCCCTTATACGCAGTATTTT	CASSLLPGPYTQYF	TRBV28	TRBJ2-3	.	.
TGTGCCAGCAGTTTTCCCAGGGTCAATCAGCCCCAGCATTTT	CASSFPRVNQPQHF	TRBV28	TRBJ1-5	.	.
TGTGCCAGCAGCTTAGGACAGGGGGCCCTCGAGACCCAGTACTTC	CASSLGQGALETQYF	TRBV11-2	TRBJ2-5	.	TRBD1
TGTGCCAGCAGCCCCTACGGGACAGACTCCTACGAGCAGTACTTC	CASSPYGTDSYEQYF	TRBV7-2	TRBJ2-7	.	TRBD1
TGTGCCATCAGTGAGGGGGCAGGCGATTCACCCCTCCACTTT	CAISEGAGDSPLHF	TRBV10-3	TRBJ1-6	.	.
TGTGCCAGCAGGGACAGGGCTCGTGATCAGCCCCAGCATTTT	CASRDRARDQPQHF	TRBV6-5	TRBJ1-5	.	TRBD1
TGTGCCAGCAGCTTGGCGGGACAGCGTCCGAACACCGGGGAGCTGTTTTTT	CASSLAGQRPNTGELFF	TRBV5-5	TRBJ2-2	.	TRBD1
TGTGCCCACCGGGGCGACCCCCGGGTCGAGCAGTACTTC	CAHRGDPRVEQYF	TRBV6-6	TRBJ2-7	.	.
TGTGCCAGCAGTGACGGGACAGGGGGTCTTACTGAAGCTTTCTTT	CASSDGTGGLTEAFF	TRBV6-1	TRBJ1-1	medium-sized	TRBD1
TGTGCCAGCAGCTTAGATGGAGGGCAAGAGACCCAGTACTTC	CASSLDGGQETQYF	TRBV7-7	TRBJ2-5	few	.
TGTGCCTCCGGACTAGCGGGGGGGAGTGAGCAGTTCTTC	CASGLAGGSEQFF	TRBV3-1/TRBV3-2	TRBJ2-1	.	TRBD2
TGTGCCACCAGTGATTCCCCAGCGGGCCTCACAGATACGCAGTATTTT	CATSDSPAGLTDTQYF	TRBV24-1	TRBJ2-3	once	.
TGTGCCGTTAGATCTTGGAAGGTTGACAATGAGCAGTTCTTC	CAVRSWKVDNEQFF	TRBV6-6	TRBJ2-1	.	.
TGCGCCAGCAGCCCGTTGGACAGTTCAGGCGGGGAGCTGTTTTTT	CASSPLDSSGGELFF	TRBV4-3	TRBJ2-2	few	.
TGCGCCAGCAGTCCTAGCACAGATACGCAGTATTTT	CASSPSTDTQYF	TRBV10-1	TRBJ2-3	.	.
TGTGCCAGCAGAGTAGCGGGAGAGAATGAGCAGTTCTTC	CASRVAGENEQFF	TRBV6-6	TRBJ2-1	.	TRBD2
TGTGCCAGCAGTTACGTGGGGAACGGCTACACCTTC	CASSYVGNGYTF	TRBV6-5	TRBJ1-2	medium-sized	.
TGTGCCAGCAGCGTAGATTCCGGCGGGAGGGCCCAAGAGACCCAGTACTTC	CASSVDSGGRAQETQYF	TRBV9	TRBJ2-5	.	TRBD2
TGCAGTGCTAGTCCGGGGCGAGGCTACACCTTC	CSASPGRGYTF	TRBV20-1	TRBJ1-2	.	.
TGTGCCAGCAGTTATAAGGGGGGCTCCTATGGCTACACCTTC	CASSYKGGSYGYTF	TRBV6-6	TRBJ1-2	.	.
TGTGCCTGGAGTCCCGCAGGCTTTTATTCACCCCTCCACTTT	CAWSPAGFYSPLHF	TRBV30	TRBJ1-6	.	.